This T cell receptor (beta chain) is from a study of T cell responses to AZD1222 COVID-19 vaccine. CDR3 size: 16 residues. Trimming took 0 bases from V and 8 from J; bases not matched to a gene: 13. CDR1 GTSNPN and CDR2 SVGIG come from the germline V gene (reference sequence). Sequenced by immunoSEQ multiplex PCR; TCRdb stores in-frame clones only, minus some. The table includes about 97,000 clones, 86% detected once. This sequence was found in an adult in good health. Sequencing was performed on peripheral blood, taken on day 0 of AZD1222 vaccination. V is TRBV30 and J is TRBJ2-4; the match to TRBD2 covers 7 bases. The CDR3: CAWSVAGSGGIDIQYF. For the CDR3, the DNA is TGTGCCTGGAGTGTCGCAGGGTCGGGGGGAATCGACATTCAGTACTTC.